This T cell receptor beta chain was captured in a study of CD8 T cells in Susac syndrome. CDR1 and CDR2 from the germline V gene are SGHVS and FQNEAQ. CDR3 length equals 14 residues. The V gene lost 2 bases and the J gene lost 6 bases, with 13 bases spanning the gap. Sequencing of TCR beta was performed on blood CD8+ and CD4+ T cells. Recently defined diagnostic criteria classed the Susac syndrome patients as definite or probable. Comment on this clonotype: Its antigen is undetermined.

Roughly 0.45 to 1 ug RNA was reverse transcribed with random hexamers. The amplification used immunoSEQ multiplex PCR on TCR beta CDR3; it spanned 54 Vbeta and 13 Jbeta. MiXCR, run by TCRdb on the immunoSEQ multiplex PCR reads, gives a single entry per CDR3 protein. This sample has some 160,000 distinct CDR3 sequences, with 85% to 95% found just once. Whole-study results and caveats: The CD4+ T cell repertoires of Susac syndrome were found to show no clonal expansion.

The sequence came from a human donor with Susac syndrome. The chain joins TRBV7-8 to TRBJ1-1; TRBD1 is a possible D gene (5 bases). Sequencing used CD4+ T cells from PBMCs. The CDR3 here is CASSLITGYPEAFF. The CDR3 DNA is TGTGCCAGCAGCTTAATTACAGGCTACCCTGAAGCTTTCTTT.